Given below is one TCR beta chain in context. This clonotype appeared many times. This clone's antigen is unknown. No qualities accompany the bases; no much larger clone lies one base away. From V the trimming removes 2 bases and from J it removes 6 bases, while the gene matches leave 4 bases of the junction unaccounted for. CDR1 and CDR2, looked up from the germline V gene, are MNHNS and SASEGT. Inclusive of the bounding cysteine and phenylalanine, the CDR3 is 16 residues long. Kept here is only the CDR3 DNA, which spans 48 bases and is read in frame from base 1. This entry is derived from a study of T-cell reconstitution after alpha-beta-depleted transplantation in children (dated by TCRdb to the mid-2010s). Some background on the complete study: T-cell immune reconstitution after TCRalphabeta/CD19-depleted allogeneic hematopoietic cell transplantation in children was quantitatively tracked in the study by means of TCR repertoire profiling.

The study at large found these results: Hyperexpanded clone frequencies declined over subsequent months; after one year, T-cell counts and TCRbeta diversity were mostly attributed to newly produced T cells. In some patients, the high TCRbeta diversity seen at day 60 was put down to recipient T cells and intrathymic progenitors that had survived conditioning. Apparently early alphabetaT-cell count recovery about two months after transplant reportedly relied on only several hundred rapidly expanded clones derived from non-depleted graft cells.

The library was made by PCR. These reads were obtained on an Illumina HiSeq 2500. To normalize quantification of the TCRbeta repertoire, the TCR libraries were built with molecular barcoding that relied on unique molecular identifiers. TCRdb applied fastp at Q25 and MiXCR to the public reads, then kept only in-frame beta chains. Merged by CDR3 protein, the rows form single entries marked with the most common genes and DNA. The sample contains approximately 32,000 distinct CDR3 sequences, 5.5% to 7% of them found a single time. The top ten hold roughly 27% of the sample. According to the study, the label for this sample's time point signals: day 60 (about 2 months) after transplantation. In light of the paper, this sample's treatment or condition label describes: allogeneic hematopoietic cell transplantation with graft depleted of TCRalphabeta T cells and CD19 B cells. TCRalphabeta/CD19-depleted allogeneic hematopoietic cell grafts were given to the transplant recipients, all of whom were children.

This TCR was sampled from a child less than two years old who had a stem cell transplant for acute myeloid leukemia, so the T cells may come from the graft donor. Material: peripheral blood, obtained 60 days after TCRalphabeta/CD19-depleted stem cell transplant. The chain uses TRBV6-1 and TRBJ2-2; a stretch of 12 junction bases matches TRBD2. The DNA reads TGTGCCAGCAGTGAATCTAGCGGGAGGGCCTCCGGGGAGCTGTTTTTT. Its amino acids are CASSESSGRASGELFF.